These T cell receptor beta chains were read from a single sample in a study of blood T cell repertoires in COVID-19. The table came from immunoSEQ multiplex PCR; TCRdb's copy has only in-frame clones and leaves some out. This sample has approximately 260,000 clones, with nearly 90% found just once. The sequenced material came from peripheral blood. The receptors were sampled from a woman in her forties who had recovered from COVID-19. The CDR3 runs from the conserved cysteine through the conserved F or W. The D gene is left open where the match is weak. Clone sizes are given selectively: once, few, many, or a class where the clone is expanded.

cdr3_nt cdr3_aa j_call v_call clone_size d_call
TGCGCCAGCAGCCAAGATGAGTCCGGCAGGGACTTCGCTTTCTTT CASSQDESGRDFAFF TRBJ1-1 TRBV4-1 NA NA
TGTGCCAGCAGCCCCCGGGGGGCCGAGACCCAGTACTTC CASSPRGAETQYF TRBJ2-5 TRBV11-3 NA NA
TGTGCCAGCAGCTTAGGAGGGGGTGGAAACACCATATATTTT CASSLGGGGNTIYF TRBJ1-3 TRBV7-9 NA NA
TGTGCCAGCAGCCCCTCCATACTAGGTGGACAGAACTATGGCTACACCTTC CASSPSILGGQNYGYTF TRBJ1-2 TRBV7-8 NA NA
TGTGCCAGCAGTGATCGCAGGGGGCAGGGGACCCAGTACTTC CASSDRRGQGTQYF TRBJ2-5 TRBV28 few TRBD1
TGCGCCAGCAGCTCGACAACCCCCGGGACAAATAATTCACCCCTCCACTTT CASSSTTPGTNNSPLHF TRBJ1-6 TRBV5-1 NA NA
TGTGCCAGCAGTGAATTTGGAGGGGATTACTCTGGGGCCAACGTCCTGACTTTC CASSEFGGDYSGANVLTF TRBJ2-6 TRBV25-1 NA NA
TGTGCCAGCAGTTACCGAGGCAGGGCCGGAAACACCATATATTTT CASSYRGRAGNTIYF TRBJ1-3 TRBV6-5 NA NA
TGTGCCAGCAGGGCTGGACAGAAAAATACCGGGGAGCTGTTTTTT CASRAGQKNTGELFF TRBJ2-2 TRBV6-5 NA NA
TGTGCCAGCAGCAGTCGAAGGGGGTTCTCCTACAATGAGCAGTTCTTC CASSSRRGFSYNEQFF TRBJ2-1 TRBV7-2 NA NA
TGTGCCAGCAGCCTCCGGGGCGGGGGGTACAATGAGCAGTTCTTC CASSLRGGGYNEQFF TRBJ2-1 TRBV7-2 NA TRBD2
TGTGCAAGTCGAATCTCGGGCACAGATACGCAGTATTTT CASRISGTDTQYF TRBJ2-3 TRBV12-2 NA NA
TGTGCCTGCTTGGACAGAGCTAACTATGGCTACACCTTC CACLDRANYGYTF TRBJ1-2 TRBV30 NA NA
TGTGCCAGCAGCCAAGCATCGACTAGCGGGTTCACCGGGGAGCTGTTTTTT CASSQASTSGFTGELFF TRBJ2-2 TRBV3-1/TRBV3-2 NA TRBD2
TGCGCCAGCAGCTTAGGCGGGAAGTACCAAGAGACCCAGTACTTC CASSLGGKYQETQYF TRBJ2-5 TRBV5-1 NA NA
TGTGCCAGCAGCCCCCTGCGGGGGGCTAACTACGAGCAGTACTTC CASSPLRGANYEQYF TRBJ2-7 TRBV13 NA TRBD2
TGTGCCAGCAGCTTAGACAATTTTAGCAATCAGCCCCAGCATTTT CASSLDNFSNQPQHF TRBJ1-5 TRBV7-2 NA NA
TGTGCCAGCAGTCCTCTCTCGGCCATATATTTT CASSPLSAIYF TRBJ1-3 TRBV12-3/TRBV12-4 NA NA
TGTGCTAGCGGGGGGCTAGCCAAAAACATTCAGTACTTC CASGGLAKNIQYF TRBJ2-4 TRBV12-5 NA NA
TGTGCCAGCAGCTCGGGACAGGGGGGGACTAATGAAAAACTGTTTTTT CASSSGQGGTNEKLFF TRBJ1-4 TRBV5-6 NA TRBD1
TGCGCCAGCAGCCAAGAATGGGCTTTGGACACTGAAGCTTTCTTT CASSQEWALDTEAFF TRBJ1-1 TRBV4-1 few NA
TGTGCCAGCAGCGCCCAGGGCGATGAGCAGTTCTTC CASSAQGDEQFF TRBJ2-1 TRBV9 once NA